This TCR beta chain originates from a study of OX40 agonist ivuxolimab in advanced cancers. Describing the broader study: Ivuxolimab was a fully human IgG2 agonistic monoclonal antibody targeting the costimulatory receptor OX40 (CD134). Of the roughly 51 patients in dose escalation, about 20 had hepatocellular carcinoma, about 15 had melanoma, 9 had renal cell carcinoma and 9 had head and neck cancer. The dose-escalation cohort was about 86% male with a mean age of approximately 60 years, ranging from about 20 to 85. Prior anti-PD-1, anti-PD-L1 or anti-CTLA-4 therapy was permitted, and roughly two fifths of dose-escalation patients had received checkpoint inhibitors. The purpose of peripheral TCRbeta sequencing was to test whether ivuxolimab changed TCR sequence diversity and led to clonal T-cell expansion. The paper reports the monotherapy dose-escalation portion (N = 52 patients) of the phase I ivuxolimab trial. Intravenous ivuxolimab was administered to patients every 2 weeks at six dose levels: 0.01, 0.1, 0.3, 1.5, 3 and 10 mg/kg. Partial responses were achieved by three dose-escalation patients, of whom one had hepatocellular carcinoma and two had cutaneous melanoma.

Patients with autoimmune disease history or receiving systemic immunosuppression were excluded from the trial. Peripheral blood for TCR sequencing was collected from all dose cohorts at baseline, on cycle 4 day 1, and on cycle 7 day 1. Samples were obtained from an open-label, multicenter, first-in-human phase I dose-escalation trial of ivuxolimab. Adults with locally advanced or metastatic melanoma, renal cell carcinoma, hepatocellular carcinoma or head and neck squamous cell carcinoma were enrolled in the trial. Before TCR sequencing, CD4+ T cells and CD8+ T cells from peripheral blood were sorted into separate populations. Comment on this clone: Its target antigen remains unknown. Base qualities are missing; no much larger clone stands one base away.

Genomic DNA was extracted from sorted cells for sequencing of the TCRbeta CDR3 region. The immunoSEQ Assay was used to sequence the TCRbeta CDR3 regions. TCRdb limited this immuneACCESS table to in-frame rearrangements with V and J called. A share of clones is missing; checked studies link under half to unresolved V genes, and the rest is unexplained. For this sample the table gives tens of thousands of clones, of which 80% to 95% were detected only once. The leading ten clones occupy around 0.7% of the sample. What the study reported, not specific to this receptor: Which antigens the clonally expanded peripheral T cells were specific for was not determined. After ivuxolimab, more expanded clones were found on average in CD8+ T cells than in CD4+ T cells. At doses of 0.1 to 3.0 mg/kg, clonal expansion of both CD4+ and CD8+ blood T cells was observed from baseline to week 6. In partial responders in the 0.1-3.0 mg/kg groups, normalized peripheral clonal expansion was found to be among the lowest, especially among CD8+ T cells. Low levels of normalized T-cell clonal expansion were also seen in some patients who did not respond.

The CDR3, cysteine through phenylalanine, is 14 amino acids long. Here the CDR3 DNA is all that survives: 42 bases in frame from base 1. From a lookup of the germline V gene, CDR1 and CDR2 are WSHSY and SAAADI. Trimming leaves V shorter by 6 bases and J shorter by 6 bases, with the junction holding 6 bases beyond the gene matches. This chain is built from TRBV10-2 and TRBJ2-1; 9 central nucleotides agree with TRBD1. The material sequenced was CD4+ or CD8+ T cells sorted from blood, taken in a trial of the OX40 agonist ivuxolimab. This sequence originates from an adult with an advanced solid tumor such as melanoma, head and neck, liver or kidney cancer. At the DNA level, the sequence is TGCGCCAGCAGAACAGGGGGCGCAGGCAATGAGCAGTTCTTC. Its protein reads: CASRTGGAGNEQFF.